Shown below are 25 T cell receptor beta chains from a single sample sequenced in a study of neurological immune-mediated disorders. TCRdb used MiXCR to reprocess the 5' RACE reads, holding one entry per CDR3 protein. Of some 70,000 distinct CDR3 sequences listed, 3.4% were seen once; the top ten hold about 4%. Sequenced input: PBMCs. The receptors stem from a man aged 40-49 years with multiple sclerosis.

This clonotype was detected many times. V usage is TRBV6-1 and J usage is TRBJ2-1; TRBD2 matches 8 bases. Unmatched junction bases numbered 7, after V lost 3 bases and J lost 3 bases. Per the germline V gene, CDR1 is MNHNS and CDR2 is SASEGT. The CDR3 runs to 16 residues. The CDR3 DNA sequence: TGTGCCAGCAGTGATTACGGGGGGGCCAACTACAATGAGCAGTTCTTC. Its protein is CASSDYGGANYNEQFF.

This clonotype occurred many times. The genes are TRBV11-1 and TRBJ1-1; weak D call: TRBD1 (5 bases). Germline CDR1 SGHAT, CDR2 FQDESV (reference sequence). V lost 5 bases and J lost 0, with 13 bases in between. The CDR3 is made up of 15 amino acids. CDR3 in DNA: TGTGCCAGCAGCCCTCGGGGGGAGATGAACACTGAAGCTTTCTTT. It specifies CASSPRGEMNTEAFF.

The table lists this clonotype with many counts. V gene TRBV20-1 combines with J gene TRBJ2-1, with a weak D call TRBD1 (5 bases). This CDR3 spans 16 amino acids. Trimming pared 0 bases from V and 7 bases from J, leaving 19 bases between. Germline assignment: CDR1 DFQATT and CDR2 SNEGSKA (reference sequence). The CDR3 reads CSARDKGSSLGNEQFF. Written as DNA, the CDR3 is TGCAGTGCTAGAGATAAGGGGTCCTCCCTGGGAAATGAGCAGTTCTTC.

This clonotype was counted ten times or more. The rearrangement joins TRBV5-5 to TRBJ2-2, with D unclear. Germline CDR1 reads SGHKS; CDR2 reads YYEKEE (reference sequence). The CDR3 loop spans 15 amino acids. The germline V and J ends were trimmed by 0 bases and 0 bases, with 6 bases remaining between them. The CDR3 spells CASSLETSNTGELFF. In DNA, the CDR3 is TGTGCCAGCAGCTTGGAGACCTCGAACACCGGGGAGCTGTTTTTT.

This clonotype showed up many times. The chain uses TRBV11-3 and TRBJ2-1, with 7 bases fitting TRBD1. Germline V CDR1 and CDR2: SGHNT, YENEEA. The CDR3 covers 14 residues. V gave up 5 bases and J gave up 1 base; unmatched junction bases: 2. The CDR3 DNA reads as TGTGCCAGCAGCCGACAGGGTTCCTACAATGAGCAGTTCTTC. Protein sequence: CASSRQGSYNEQFF. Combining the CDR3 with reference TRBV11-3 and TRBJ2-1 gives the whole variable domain EAGVVQSPRYKIIEKKQPVAFWCNPISGHNTLYWYLQNLGQGPELLIRYENEEAVDDSQLPKDRFSAERLKGVDSTLKIQPAELGDSAVYLCASSRQGSYNEQFFGPGTRLTVL.

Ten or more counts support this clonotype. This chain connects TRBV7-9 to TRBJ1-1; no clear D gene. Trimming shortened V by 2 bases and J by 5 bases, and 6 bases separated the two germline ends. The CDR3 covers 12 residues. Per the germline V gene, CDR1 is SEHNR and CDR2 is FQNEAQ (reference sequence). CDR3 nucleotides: TGTGCCAGCAGCTTACGTCGGACTGAAGCTTTCTTT. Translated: CASSLRRTEAFF.

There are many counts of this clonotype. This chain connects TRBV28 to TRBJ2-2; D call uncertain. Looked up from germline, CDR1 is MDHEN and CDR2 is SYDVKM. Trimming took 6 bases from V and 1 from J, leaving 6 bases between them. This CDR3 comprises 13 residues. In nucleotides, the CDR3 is TGTGCCAGCAGCGAAGGGAACACCGGGGAGCTGTTTTTT. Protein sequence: CASSEGNTGELFF.

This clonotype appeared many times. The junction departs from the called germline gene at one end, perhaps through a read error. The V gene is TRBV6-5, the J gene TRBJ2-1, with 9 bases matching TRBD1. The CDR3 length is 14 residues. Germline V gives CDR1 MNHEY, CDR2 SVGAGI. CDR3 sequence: CASRGQGAYNEQFF. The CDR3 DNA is TGCGCCAGCAGGGGACAGGGAGCCTACAATGAGCAGTTCTTC.

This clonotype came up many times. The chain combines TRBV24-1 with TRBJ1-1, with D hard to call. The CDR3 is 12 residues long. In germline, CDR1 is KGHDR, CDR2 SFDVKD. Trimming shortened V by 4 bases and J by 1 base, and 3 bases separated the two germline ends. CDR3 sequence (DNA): TGTGCCACCAGTGACCCGAACACTGAAGCTTTCTTT. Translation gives CATSDPNTEAFF.

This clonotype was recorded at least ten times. DNA for the CDR3: TGTGCCAGCAGCTTAACCGGGACAGAATGGGATACGCAGTATTTT. Translated, it gives CASSLTGTEWDTQYF. The V call is TRBV11-1, the J call TRBJ2-3, with 7 bases lining up with TRBD1. V shed 2 bases and J 6 bases; nucleotides not matched to a gene: 8. Germline CDR1 reads SGHAT; CDR2 reads FQDESV (reference sequence). The CDR3 sequence is 15 residues long.

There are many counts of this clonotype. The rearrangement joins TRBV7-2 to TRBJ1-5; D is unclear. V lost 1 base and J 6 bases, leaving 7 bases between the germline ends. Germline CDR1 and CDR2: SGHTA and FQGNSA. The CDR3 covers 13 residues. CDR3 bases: TGTGCCAGCAGCTTAGGTTGGGGTCAGCCCCAGCATTTT. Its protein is CASSLGWGQPQHF. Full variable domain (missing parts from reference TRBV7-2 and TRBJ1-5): GAGVSQSPSNKVTEKGKDVELRCDPISGHTALYWYRQSLGQGLEFLIYFQGNSAPDKSGLPSDRFSAERTGGSVSTLTIQRTQQEDSAVYLCASSLGWGQPQHFGDGTRLSIL.

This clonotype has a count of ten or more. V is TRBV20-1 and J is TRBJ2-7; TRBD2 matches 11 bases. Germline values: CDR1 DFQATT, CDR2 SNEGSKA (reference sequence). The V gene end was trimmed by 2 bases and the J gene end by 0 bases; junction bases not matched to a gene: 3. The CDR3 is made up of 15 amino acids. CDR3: CSARPGTSGSYEQYF. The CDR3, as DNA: TGCAGTGCTAGACCGGGGACTAGCGGCTCCTACGAGCAGTACTTC.

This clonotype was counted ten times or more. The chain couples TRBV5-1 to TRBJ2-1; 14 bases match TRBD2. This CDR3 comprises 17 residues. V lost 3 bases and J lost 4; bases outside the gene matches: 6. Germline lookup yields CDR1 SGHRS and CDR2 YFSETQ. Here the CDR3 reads CASSWGLAGAQYNEQFF. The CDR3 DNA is TGCGCCAGCAGCTGGGGACTAGCGGGGGCTCAATACAATGAGCAGTTCTTC.

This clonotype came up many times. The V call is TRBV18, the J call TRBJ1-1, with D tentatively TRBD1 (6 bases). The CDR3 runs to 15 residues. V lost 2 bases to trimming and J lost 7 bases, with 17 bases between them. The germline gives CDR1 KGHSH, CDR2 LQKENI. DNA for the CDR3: TGTGCCAGCTCACCAAGGGGGACGGACGTGCTTGAAGCTTTCTTT. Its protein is CASSPRGTDVLEAFF.

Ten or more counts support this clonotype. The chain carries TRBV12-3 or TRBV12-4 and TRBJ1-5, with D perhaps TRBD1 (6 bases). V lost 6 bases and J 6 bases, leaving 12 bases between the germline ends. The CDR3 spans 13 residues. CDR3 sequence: CASSWGGGQPQHF. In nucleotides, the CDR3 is TGTGCCAGCAGCTGGGGGGGCGGTCAGCCCCAGCATTTT.

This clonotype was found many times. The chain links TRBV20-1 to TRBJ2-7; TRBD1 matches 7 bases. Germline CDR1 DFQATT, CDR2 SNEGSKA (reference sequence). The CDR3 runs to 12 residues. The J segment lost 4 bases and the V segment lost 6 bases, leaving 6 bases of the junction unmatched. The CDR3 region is CSARTGAYEQYF. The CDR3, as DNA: TGCAGTGCGAGGACAGGAGCGTACGAGCAGTACTTC.

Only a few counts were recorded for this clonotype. The CDR3, as DNA: TGTGCCACCAGTGACCGTTTCTACAAGGTGCTAGAAGATGGCTACACCTTC. Translated, it gives CATSDRFYKVLEDGYTF. The rearrangement uses TRBV24-1 and TRBJ1-2; D is unresolved. Per the germline V gene, CDR1 is KGHDR and CDR2 is SFDVKD. The ends were cut back, 4 bases at V and 6 bases at J, with 23 bases in the middle. The CDR3 length is 17 residues.

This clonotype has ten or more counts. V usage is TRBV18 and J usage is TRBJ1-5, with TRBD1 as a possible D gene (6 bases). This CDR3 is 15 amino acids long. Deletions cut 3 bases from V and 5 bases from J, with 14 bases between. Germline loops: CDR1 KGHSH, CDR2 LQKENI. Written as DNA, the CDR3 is TGTGCCAGCTCACCTACATCGGGGGCGGATCAGCCCCAGCATTTT. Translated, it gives CASSPTSGADQPQHF.

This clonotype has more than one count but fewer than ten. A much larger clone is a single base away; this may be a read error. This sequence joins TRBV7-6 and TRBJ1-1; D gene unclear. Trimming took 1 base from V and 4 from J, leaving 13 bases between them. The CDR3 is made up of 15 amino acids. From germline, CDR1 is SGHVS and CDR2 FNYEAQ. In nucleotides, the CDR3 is TGTGCCAGCAGCTTAGAACCGAAGGCGGGCACTGAAGCTTTCTTT. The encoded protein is CASSLEPKAGTEAFF.

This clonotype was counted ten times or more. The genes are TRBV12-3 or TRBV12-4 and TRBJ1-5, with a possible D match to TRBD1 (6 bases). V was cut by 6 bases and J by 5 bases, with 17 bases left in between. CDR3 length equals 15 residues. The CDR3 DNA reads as TGTGCCAGCAGCCCTTCGGGGGGGCCGGATCAGCCCCAGCATTTT. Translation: CASSPSGGPDQPQHF.

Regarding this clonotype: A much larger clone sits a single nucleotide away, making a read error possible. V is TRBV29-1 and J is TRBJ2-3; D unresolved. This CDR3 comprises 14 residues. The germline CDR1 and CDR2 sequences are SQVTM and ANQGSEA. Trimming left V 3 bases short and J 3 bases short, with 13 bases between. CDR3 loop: CSVDGEKGTDTQYF. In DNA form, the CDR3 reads TGCAGCGTTGACGGCGAGAAAGGAACAGATACGCAGTATTTT.

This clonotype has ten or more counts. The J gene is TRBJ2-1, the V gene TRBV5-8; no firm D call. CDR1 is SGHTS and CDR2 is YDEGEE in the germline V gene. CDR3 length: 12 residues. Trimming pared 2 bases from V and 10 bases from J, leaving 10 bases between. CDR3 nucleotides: TGTGCCAGCAGCTTAAACTGGGGAGAGCAGTTCTTC. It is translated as CASSLNWGEQFF.

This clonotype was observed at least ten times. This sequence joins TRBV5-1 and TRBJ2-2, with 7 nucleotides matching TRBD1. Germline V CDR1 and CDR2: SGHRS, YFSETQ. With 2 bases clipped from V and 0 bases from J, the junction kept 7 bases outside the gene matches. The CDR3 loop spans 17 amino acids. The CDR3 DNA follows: TGCGCCAGCAGCTTCCGGACAGGCCCTTCGAACACCGGGGAGCTGTTTTTT. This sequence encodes CASSFRTGPSNTGELFF.

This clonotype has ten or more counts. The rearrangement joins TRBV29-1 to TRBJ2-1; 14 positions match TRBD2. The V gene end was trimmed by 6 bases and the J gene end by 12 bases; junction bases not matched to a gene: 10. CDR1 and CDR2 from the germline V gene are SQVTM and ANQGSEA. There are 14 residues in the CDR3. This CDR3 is CSVPGTSGGVAQFF. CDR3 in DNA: TGCAGCGTCCCCGGGACTAGCGGGGGAGTGGCGCAGTTCTTC.

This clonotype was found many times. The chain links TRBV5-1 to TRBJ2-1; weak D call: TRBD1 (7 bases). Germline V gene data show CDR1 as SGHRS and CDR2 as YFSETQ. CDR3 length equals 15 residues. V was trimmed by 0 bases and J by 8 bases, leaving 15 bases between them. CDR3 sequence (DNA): TGCGCCAGCAGCTTGGTAGCGGCCCAGGGGGATGAGCAGTTCTTC. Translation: CASSLVAAQGDEQFF.